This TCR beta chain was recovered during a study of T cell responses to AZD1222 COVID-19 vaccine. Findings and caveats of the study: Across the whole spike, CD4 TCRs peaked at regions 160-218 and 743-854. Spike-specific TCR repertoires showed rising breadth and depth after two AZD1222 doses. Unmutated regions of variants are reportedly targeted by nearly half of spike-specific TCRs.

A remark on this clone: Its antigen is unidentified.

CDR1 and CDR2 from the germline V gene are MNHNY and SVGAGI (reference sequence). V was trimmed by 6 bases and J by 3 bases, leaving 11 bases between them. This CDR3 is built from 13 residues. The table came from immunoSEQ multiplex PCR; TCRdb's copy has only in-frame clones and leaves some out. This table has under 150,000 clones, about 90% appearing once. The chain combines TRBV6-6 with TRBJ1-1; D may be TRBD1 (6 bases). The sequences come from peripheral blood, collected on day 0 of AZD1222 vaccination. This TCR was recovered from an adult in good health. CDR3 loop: CASRTHRDTEAFF. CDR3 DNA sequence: TGTGCCAGCAGAACCCACAGGGACACTGAAGCTTTCTTT.